Listed below are T cell receptor beta chains from one sample, sequenced in a study of blood T cell repertoires in COVID-19. This table comes from immunoSEQ multiplex PCR, and its TCRdb copy is limited to in-frame clones, with some not included. The table has approximately 210,000 clones, under 90% seen once. What was sequenced was peripheral blood. The receptors were sampled from a woman at least 80 years old with COVID-19, enrolled during active disease. The CDR3 runs from the conserved cysteine through the conserved F or W. Fields, in order: D gene, J gene, V gene, clone size, CDR3 protein, CDR3 DNA. D genes are given only for firm matches. Clone sizes are given selectively: once, few, many, or a class where the clone is expanded.

-	TRBJ2-7	TRBV5-5	-	CASSPGDGSYEQYF	TGTGCCAGCAGCCCGGGGGACGGTTCCTACGAGCAGTACTTC
-	TRBJ1-2	TRBV7-9	-	CASSLGLVREINYGYTF	TGTGCCAGCAGCTTAGGGTTGGTGCGAGAGATTAACTATGGCTACACCTTC
-	TRBJ1-2	TRBV29-1	once	CSVEPRGSYGYTF	TGCAGCGTTGAGCCGAGAGGAAGCTATGGCTACACCTTC
TRBD1	TRBJ2-7	TRBV28	-	CASSFAGTASYEQYF	TGTGCCAGCAGTTTTGCAGGGACAGCCTCCTACGAGCAGTACTTC
TRBD1	TRBJ1-6	TRBV5-1	-	CASSLGSAGGGHSPLHF	TGCGCCAGCAGCTTAGGGTCGGCAGGGGGCGGTCATTCACCCCTCCACTTT
TRBD1	TRBJ1-6	TRBV5-4	-	CASSSTGTGTYNSPLHF	TGTGCCAGCAGCTCTACCGGGACAGGGACATATAATTCACCCCTCCACTTT
-	TRBJ1-2	TRBV10-3	few	CAISELDSESYGYTF	TGTGCCATCAGTGAGTTGGACAGTGAAAGCTATGGCTACACCTTC
-	TRBJ2-5	TRBV7-8	few	CASSLYRSGETQYF	TGTGCCAGCAGCTTATATCGGAGCGGGGAGACCCAGTACTTC
TRBD1	TRBJ1-1	TRBV20-1	-	CSASQGGEAFF	TGCAGTGCTTCTCAGGGGGGTGAAGCTTTCTTT
TRBD2	TRBJ2-3	TRBV5-4	-	CASSLAWGGSTDTQYF	TGTGCCAGCAGCTTGGCCTGGGGGGGAAGCACAGATACGCAGTATTTT
TRBD2	TRBJ2-3	TRBV29-1	-	CSVEETGGGTQYF	TGCAGCGTTGAAGAAACGGGGGGAGGCACGCAGTATTTT
TRBD1	TRBJ1-1	TRBV24-1	-	CATSDYRGGRDKAFF	TGTGCCACCAGTGATTACCGAGGGGGCAGGGATAAAGCTTTCTTT
TRBD2	TRBJ2-7	TRBV9	-	CASSVGGSGSGAYEQYF	TGTGCCAGCAGCGTAGGTGGTAGCGGGAGTGGCGCCTACGAGCAGTACTTC
-	TRBJ2-2	TRBV29-1	once	CSVLGSQNTGELFF	TGCAGCGTTTTGGGCAGCCAGAACACCGGGGAGCTGTTTTTT
TRBD1	TRBJ2-2	TRBV19	once	CASRSDRVAGELFF	TGTGCCAGTAGAAGTGACAGGGTCGCCGGGGAGCTGTTTTTT
TRBD2	TRBJ2-7	TRBV7-2	-	CASSSQTSGPYEQYF	TGTGCCAGCAGCTCCCAGACTAGCGGTCCCTACGAGCAGTACTTC
-	TRBJ2-1	TRBV5-4	-	CASRRGTAHRSSYNEQFF	TGTGCCAGCCGACGCGGGACAGCTCATAGGAGCTCCTACAATGAGCAGTTCTTC
TRBD1	TRBJ2-7	TRBV6-5	-	CASSYSTGQGVSEQYF	TGTGCCAGCAGTTACTCGACGGGACAGGGGGTTTCCGAGCAGTACTTC
TRBD1	TRBJ1-6	TRBV3-1/TRBV3-2	once	CASSQAGQGNSPLHF	TGTGCCAGCAGCCAAGCGGGACAGGGCAATTCACCCCTCCACTTT
-	TRBJ2-5	TRBV7-9	-	CASSLVGGMGTQYF	TGTGCCAGCAGCTTAGTTGGGGGCATGGGGACCCAGTACTTC
-	TRBJ2-7	TRBV3-1/TRBV3-2	once	CASSQRVGVAQYF	TGTGCCAGCAGCCAAAGGGTAGGGGTTGCGCAGTACTTC
-	TRBJ1-1	TRBV3-1/TRBV3-2	-	CASSQQTGSYRNTEAFF	TGTGCCAGCAGCCAACAAACAGGGTCTTATAGGAACACTGAAGCTTTCTTT
TRBD1	TRBJ1-3	TRBV18	-	CASSPKTGGPTGNTIYF	TGTGCCAGCTCTCCAAAAACAGGGGGTCCCACTGGAAACACCATATATTTT
TRBD2	TRBJ2-1	TRBV7-3	-	CASSPGTRSTNEQFF	TGTGCCAGCAGCCCCGGGACTAGGAGCACCAATGAGCAGTTCTTC
TRBD2	TRBJ2-5	TRBV6-2/TRBV6-3	once	CASSYSRWGGAQYF	TGTGCCAGCAGTTACTCGAGGTGGGGGGGAGCCCAGTACTTC
-	TRBJ1-2	TRBV5-1	-	CASSLRRGPHTF	TGCGCCAGCAGCTTGAGGCGGGGGCCCCACACCTTC
TRBD1	TRBJ1-4	TRBV24-1	-	CATSEPGTGSEKLFF	TGTGCCACCAGTGAACCCGGGACAGGGAGTGAAAAACTGTTTTTT
-	TRBJ2-7	TRBV5-1	-	CASSPSRGSGGLYEQYF	TGCGCCAGCAGCCCCTCCCGAGGGAGTGGGGGCCTTTACGAGCAGTACTTC
-	TRBJ1-1	TRBV3-1/TRBV3-2	once	CASSLASGLTEAFF	TGTGCCAGCAGCCTAGCATCGGGACTCACTGAAGCTTTCTTT